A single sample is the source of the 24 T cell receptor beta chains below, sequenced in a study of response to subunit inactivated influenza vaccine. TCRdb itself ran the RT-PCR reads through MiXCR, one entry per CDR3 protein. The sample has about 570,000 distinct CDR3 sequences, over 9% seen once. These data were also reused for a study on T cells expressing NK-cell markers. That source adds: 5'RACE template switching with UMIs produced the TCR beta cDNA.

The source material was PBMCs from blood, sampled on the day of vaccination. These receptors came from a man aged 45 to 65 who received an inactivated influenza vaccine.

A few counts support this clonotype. CDR3 bases: TGCAGTGCTGAAGACATAAACTATGGCTACACCTTC. The encoded protein is CSAEDINYGYTF. The chain is built from TRBV20-1 and TRBJ1-2; D call uncertain. Per germline, CDR1 DFQATT and CDR2 SNEGSKA (reference sequence). The CDR3 extends over 12 amino acids. V was trimmed by 5 bases and J by 2 bases, leaving 9 bases between them.

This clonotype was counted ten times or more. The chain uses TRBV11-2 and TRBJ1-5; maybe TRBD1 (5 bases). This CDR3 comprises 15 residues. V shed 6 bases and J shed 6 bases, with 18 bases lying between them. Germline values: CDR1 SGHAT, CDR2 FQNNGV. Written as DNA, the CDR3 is TGTGCCAGCAGTAGAGGGGAAGGAAGGGGTCAGCCCCAGCATTTT. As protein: CASSRGEGRGQPQHF.

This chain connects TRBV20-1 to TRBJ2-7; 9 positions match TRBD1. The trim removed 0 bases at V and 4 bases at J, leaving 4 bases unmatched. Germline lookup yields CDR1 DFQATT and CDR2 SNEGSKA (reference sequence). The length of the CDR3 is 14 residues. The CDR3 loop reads CSAREPQGAYEQYF. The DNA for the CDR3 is TGCAGTGCTAGAGAACCACAGGGGGCATACGAGCAGTACTTC.

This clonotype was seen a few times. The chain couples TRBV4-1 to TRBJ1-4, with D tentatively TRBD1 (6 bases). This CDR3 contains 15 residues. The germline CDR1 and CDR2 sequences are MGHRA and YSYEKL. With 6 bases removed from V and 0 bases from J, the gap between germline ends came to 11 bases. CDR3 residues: CASRPTGATNEKLFF. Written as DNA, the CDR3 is TGCGCCAGCAGACCGACAGGTGCAACTAATGAAAAACTGTTTTTT.

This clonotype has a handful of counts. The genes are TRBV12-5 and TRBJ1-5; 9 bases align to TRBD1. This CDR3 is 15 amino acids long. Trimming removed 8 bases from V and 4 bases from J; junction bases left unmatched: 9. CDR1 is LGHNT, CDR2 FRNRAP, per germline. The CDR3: CASNPTGGHNQPQHF. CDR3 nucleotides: TGTGCTAGTAATCCGACAGGGGGGCATAATCAGCCCCAGCATTTT.

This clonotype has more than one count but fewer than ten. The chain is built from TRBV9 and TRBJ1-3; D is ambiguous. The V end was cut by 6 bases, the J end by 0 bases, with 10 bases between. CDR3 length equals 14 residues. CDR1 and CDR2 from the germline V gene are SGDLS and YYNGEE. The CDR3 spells CASNTQSSGNTIYF. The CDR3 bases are TGTGCCAGCAACACCCAGAGCTCTGGAAACACCATATATTTT.

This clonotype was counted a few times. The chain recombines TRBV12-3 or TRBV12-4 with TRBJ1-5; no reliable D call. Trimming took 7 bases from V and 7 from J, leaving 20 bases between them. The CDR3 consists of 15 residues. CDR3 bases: TGTGCCAGCACCGTGGACGCTGGTAGAAGACAGCCCCAGCATTTT. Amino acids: CASTVDAGRRQPQHF.

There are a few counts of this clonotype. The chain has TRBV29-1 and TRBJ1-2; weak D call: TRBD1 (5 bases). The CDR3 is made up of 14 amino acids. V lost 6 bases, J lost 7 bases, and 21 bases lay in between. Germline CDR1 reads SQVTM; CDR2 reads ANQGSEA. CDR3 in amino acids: CSVGGIGGPLGYTF. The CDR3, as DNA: TGCAGCGTGGGGGGAATCGGGGGTCCGCTTGGCTACACCTTC.

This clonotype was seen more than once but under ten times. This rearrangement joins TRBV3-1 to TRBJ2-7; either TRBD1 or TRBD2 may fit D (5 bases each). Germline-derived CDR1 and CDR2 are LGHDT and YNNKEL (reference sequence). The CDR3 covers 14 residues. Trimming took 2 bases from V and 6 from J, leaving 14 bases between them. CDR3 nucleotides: TGTGCCAGCAGCCAAACCTCGGGACGCGGCGAGCAGTACTTC. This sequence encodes CASSQTSGRGEQYF.

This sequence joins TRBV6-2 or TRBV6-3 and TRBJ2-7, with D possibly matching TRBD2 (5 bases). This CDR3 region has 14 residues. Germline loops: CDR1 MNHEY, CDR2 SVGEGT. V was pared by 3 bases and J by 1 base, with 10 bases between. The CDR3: CASSYLPGSYEQYF. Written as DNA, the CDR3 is TGTGCCAGCAGTTATCTTCCGGGATCCTACGAGCAGTACTTC.

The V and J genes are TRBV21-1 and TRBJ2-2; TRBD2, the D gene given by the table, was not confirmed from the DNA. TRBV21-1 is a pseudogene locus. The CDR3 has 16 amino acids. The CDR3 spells CASDIVAVNFAGELFF. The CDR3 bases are TGTGCCAGCGATATAGTAGCGGTGAATTTCGCCGGGGAGCTGTTTTTT.

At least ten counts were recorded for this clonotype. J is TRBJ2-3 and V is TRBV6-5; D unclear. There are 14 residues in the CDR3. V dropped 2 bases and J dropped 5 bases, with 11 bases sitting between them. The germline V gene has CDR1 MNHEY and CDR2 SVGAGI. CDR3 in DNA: TGTGCCAGCAGTTACCGGCAGGTTGGAGATACGCAGTATTTT. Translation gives CASSYRQVGDTQYF.

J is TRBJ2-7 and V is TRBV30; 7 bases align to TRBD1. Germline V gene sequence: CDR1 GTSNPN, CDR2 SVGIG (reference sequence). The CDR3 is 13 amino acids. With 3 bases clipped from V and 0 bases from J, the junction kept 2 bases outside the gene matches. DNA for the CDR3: TGTGCCTGGAGATCAGGGGGCTCCTACGAGCAGTACTTC. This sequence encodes CAWRSGGSYEQYF.

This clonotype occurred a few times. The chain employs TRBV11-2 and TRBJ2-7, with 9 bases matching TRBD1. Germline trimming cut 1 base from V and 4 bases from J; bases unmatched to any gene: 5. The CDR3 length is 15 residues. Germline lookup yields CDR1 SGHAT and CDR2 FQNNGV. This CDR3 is CASSLATGTGYEQYF. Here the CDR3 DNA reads TGTGCCAGCAGCTTAGCCACCGGGACAGGGTACGAGCAGTACTTC. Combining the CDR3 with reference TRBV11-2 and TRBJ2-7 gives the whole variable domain EAGVAQSPRYKIIEKRQSVAFWCNPISGHATLYWYQQILGQGPKLLIQFQNNGVVDDSQLPKDRFSAERLKGVDSTLKIQPAKLEDSAVYLCASSLATGTGYEQYFGPGTRLTVT.

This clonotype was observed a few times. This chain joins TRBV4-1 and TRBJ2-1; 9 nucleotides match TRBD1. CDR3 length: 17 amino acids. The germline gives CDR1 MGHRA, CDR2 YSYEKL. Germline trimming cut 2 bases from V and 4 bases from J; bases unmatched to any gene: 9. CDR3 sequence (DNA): TGCGCCAGCAGCCAACTTCCGGGACAGGGTATTTACAATGAGCAGTTCTTC. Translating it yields CASSQLPGQGIYNEQFF.

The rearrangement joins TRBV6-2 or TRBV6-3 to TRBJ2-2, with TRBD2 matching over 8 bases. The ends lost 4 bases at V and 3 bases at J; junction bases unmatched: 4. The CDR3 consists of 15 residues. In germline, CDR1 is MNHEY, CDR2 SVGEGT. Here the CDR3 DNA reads TGTGCCAGCAGTTTCGGGACTAGTCACACCGGGGAGCTGTTTTTT. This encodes CASSFGTSHTGELFF.

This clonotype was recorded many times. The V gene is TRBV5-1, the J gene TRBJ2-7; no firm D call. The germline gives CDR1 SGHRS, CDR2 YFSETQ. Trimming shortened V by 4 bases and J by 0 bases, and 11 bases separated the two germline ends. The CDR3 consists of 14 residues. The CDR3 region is CASSPGPDSYEQYF. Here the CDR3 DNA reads TGCGCCAGCAGCCCCGGGCCCGACTCCTACGAGCAGTACTTC.

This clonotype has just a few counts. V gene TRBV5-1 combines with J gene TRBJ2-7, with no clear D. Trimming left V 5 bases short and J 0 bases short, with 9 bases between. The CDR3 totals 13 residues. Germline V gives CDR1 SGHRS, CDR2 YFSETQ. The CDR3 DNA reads TGCGCCAGCAGGGCGACCATCTCCTACGAGCAGTACTTC. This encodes CASRATISYEQYF.

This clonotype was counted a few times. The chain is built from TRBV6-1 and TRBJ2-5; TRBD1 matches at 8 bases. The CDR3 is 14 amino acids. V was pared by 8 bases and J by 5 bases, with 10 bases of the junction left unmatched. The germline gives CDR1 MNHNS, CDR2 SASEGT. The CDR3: CASVRSGGRETQYF. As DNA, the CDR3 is TGTGCCAGCGTGAGGTCAGGGGGCAGGGAGACCCAGTACTTC.

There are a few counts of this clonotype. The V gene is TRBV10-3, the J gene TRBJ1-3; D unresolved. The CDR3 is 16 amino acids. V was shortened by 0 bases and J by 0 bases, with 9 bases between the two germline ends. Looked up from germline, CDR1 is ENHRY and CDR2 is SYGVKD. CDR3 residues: CAISESPRSSGNTIYF. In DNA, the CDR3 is TGTGCCATCAGTGAGTCCCCGCGGAGCTCTGGAAACACCATATATTTT.

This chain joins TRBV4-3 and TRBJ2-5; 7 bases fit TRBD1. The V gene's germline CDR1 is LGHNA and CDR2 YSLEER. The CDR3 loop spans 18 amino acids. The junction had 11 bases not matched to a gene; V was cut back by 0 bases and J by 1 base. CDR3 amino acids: CASSQDRWPGGGQETQYF. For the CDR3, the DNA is TGCGCCAGCAGCCAAGATCGTTGGCCAGGGGGTGGCCAAGAGACCCAGTACTTC.

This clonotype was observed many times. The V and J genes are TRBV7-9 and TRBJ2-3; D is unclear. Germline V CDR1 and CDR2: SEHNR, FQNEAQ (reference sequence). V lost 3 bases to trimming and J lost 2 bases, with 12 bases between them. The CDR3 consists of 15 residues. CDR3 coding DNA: TGTGCCAGCAGCTTCGGTTGGGAAGACACAGATACGCAGTATTTT. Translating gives CASSFGWEDTDTQYF.

CDR3 amino acids: CASSPKNNSPLHF. The CDR3 bases are TGTGCCAGCTCACCAAAGAATAATTCACCCCTCCACTTT. This chain uses TRBV18 with TRBJ1-6; no reliable D call. Germline-derived CDR1 and CDR2 are KGHSH and LQKENI. V was trimmed by 2 bases and J by 5 bases, leaving 4 bases between them. The CDR3 spans 13 residues.

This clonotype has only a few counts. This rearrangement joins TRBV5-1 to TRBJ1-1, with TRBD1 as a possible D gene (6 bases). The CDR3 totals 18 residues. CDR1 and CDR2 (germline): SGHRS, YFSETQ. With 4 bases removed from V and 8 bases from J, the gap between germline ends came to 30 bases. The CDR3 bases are TGCGCCAGCAGCACCACACAGGCCTGGGGGCACAGACCCCGGGAAGCTTTCTTT. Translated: CASSTTQAWGHRPREAFF.